Listed below are T cell receptor beta chains from one sample, sequenced in a study of blood T cell repertoires in COVID-19. TCRdb keeps only in-frame clones here, not all; method: immunoSEQ multiplex PCR. This sample has about 120,000 clones, with about 90% found just once. The sample taken for sequencing was peripheral blood. The source is a woman aged 50 to 60 with active or convalescent COVID-19. CDR3s include the opening cysteine and the closing phenylalanine or tryptophan. Fields, in order: D gene, clone size, J gene, V gene, CDR3 protein, CDR3 DNA. The D gene is left open where the match is weak. Clone sizes are given selectively: once, few, many, or a class where the clone is expanded.

>-|-|TRBJ2-2|TRBV28
CASSLREGAAGELFF
TGTGCCAGCAGTTTACGGGAGGGGGCGGCCGGGGAGCTGTTTTTT
>-|-|TRBJ2-2|TRBV25-1
CASREQNTGELFF
TGTGCCAGCCGGGAACAGAACACCGGGGAGCTGTTTTTT
>TRBD1|-|TRBJ2-7|TRBV3-1/TRBV3-2
CASSHGQGLYEQYF
TGTGCCAGCAGCCACGGACAGGGTCTCTACGAGCAGTACTTC
>-|-|TRBJ1-1|TRBV5-4
CASSLAYRGRTEAFF
TGTGCCAGCAGCTTGGCATATCGGGGAAGAACTGAAGCTTTCTTT
>TRBD2|-|TRBJ2-6|TRBV9
CASSVGHSGSPGANVLTF
TGTGCCAGCAGCGTAGGACATAGCGGGAGTCCTGGGGCCAACGTCCTGACTTTC
>-|-|TRBJ1-4|TRBV6-5
CASSYSTFNEKLFF
TGTGCCAGCAGTTACTCGACTTTTAATGAAAAACTGTTTTTT
>-|-|TRBJ2-4|TRBV6-5
CASSPGGLVKNIQYF
TGTGCCAGCAGTCCCGGAGGGCTGGTCAAAAACATTCAGTACTTC
>-|-|TRBJ1-4|TRBV28
CASSRLIQGGEKLFF
TGTGCCAGCAGCCGCTTAATCCAGGGCGGCGAAAAACTGTTTTTT
>TRBD1|-|TRBJ2-1|TRBV28
CASIRDRVYNEQFF
TGTGCCAGCATTCGGGACAGGGTTTACAATGAGCAGTTCTTC
>-|-|TRBJ2-1|TRBV3-1/TRBV3-2
CASSQVKRASPEFF
TGTGCCAGCAGCCAAGTAAAGAGGGCTAGCCCTGAGTTCTTC
>-|-|TRBJ1-6|TRBV14
CASSQDLTENSPLHF
TGTGCCAGCAGCCAAGATTTGACGGAGAATTCACCCCTCCACTTT
>TRBD2|-|TRBJ2-1|TRBV6-2/TRBV6-3
CASSKTSGLSYNEQFF
TGTGCCAGCAGTAAGACTAGCGGGCTATCCTACAATGAGCAGTTCTTC
>TRBD2|-|TRBJ2-7|TRBV7-6
CASRKKAGGGREQYF
TGTGCCAGCCGAAAAAAAGCGGGAGGAGGTCGTGAGCAGTACTTC
>-|-|TRBJ1-5|TRBV19
CASTPGGGFNQPQHF
TGTGCCAGTACCCCCGGCGGGGGGTTCAATCAGCCCCAGCATTTT
>-|-|TRBJ2-4|TRBV7-2
CASSSRGPPRNIQYF
TGTGCCAGCAGCTCCAGGGGTCCCCCAAGAAACATTCAGTACTTC
>-|few|TRBJ1-3|TRBV7-9
CASSFTRGNSGNTIYF
TGTGCCAGCAGCTTTACAAGGGGGAACTCTGGAAACACCATATATTTT
>TRBD1|-|TRBJ1-5|TRBV7-7
CASSLDRAQPQHF
TGTGCTAGCAGCTTGGACAGGGCTCAGCCCCAGCATTTT
>TRBD1|few|TRBJ2-7|TRBV20-1
CSASPTGDHDEQYF
TGCAGTGCTAGTCCCACAGGGGATCATGACGAGCAGTACTTC
>-|-|TRBJ2-7|TRBV7-2
CASSLVRGRSYEQYF
TGTGCCAGCAGCTTAGTCAGGGGCCGCTCCTACGAGCAGTACTTC
>-|-|TRBJ1-2|TRBV19
CASSMSLQDYGYTF
TGTGCCAGTAGTATGTCCCTTCAGGACTATGGCTACACCTTC
>TRBD1|-|TRBJ2-3|TRBV11-2
CASSLGQGATDTQYF
TGTGCCAGCAGCTTGGGACAGGGGGCAACAGATACGCAGTATTTT
>-|-|TRBJ1-6|TRBV13
CASSPRYSPLHF
TGTGCCAGCAGCCCCAGATACTCACCCCTCCACTTT
>-|-|TRBJ2-4|TRBV4-2
CASSQARVENIQYF
TGTGCCAGCAGCCAAGCCAGGGTGGAAAACATTCAGTACTTC
>-|-|TRBJ2-1|TRBV6-2/TRBV6-3
CASSLVKAGSANEQFF
TGTGCCAGCAGCCTAGTTAAGGCCGGGAGCGCCAATGAGCAGTTCTTC
>TRBD1|once|TRBJ2-1|TRBV24-1
CATRDDRGNEQFF
TGTGCCACCAGGGATGACAGGGGAAATGAGCAGTTCTTC
>-|-|TRBJ2-1|TRBV27
CASRAGNEQFF
TGTGCCAGCAGGGCAGGGAATGAGCAGTTCTTC
>TRBD2|few|TRBJ2-1|TRBV13
CASSSLTSAHGPGQFF
TGTGCCAGCAGCTCACTGACTAGCGCCCACGGCCCAGGGCAGTTCTTC
>-|-|TRBJ2-3|TRBV3-1/TRBV3-2
CASSQGGDTQYF
TGTGCCAGCAGCCAAGGAGGCGATACGCAGTATTTT
>-|-|TRBJ1-6|TRBV7-9
CASSRTDNSPLHF
TGTGCCAGCAGCCGGACAGATAATTCACCCCTCCACTTT
>TRBD2|-|TRBJ2-7|TRBV5-1
CASSPGLGNEQYF
TGCGCCAGCAGCCCCGGACTAGGAAACGAGCAGTACTTC
>TRBD2|-|TRBJ2-7|TRBV7-2
CASSYGGVYEQYF
TGTGCCAGCAGCTACGGGGGGGTCTACGAGCAGTACTTC
>TRBD1|-|TRBJ1-2|TRBV4-2
CASSQEGQGRGYGYTF
TGTGCCAGCAGCCAAGAAGGACAGGGACGGGGTTATGGCTACACCTTC
>-|-|TRBJ2-7|TRBV7-9
CASSLFPGKDYEQYF
TGTGCCAGCAGCTTATTCCCAGGGAAGGACTACGAGCAGTACTTC
>TRBD1|-|TRBJ1-2|TRBV3-1/TRBV3-2
CASSRAGTGNYGYTF
TGTGCCAGCAGCCGAGCCGGGACAGGGAACTATGGCTACACCTTC
>TRBD1|-|TRBJ1-2|TRBV2
CASREQGAGYGYTF
TGTGCCAGCAGGGAACAGGGGGCTGGCTATGGCTACACCTTC
>-|-|TRBJ2-7|TRBV5-1
CASSSKHLTPGSSYEQYF
TGCGCCAGCAGCTCGAAACACCTGACTCCGGGGAGCTCCTACGAGCAGTACTTC
>TRBD1|-|TRBJ1-1|TRBV7-2
CASSLGGSGQKNTEAFF
TGTGCCAGCAGCTTAGGGGGCTCGGGACAGAAGAACACTGAAGCTTTCTTT
>TRBD1|-|TRBJ2-6|TRBV4-1
CASSRGQGAINGANVLTF
TGCGCCAGCAGCCGGGGACAGGGGGCTATAAATGGGGCCAACGTCCTGACTTTC
>TRBD2|-|TRBJ2-5|TRBV11-2
CASSLSGTSGTFEETQYF
TGTGCCAGCAGCTTATCCGGGACTAGCGGAACTTTTGAAGAGACCCAGTACTTC
>-|-|TRBJ2-1|TRBV6-4
CASSQDWTDEQFF
TGTGCCAGCAGTCAGGACTGGACGGATGAGCAGTTCTTC
>TRBD1|-|TRBJ1-5|TRBV6-6
CASSYRTGTEPQHF
TGTGCCAGCAGTTACCGGACAGGCACCGAGCCCCAGCATTTT
>-|-|TRBJ2-2|TRBV7-3
CASSQGNTGELFF
TGTGCCAGCAGCCAGGGGAACACCGGGGAGCTGTTTTTT
>-|few|TRBJ2-3|TRBV7-9
CASSQTPTATDTQYF
TGTGCCAGCAGCCAGACACCCACCGCCACAGATACGCAGTATTTT
>TRBD2|-|TRBJ2-1|TRBV10-1
CASSDPEYRTSGNEQFF
TGCGCCAGCAGTGACCCTGAATATCGGACTAGCGGGAATGAGCAGTTCTTC
>TRBD1|-|TRBJ2-5|TRBV5-1
CASSQTPGTGEETQYF
TGCGCCAGCAGCCAAACCCCCGGGACAGGGGAAGAGACCCAGTACTTC
>TRBD2|-|TRBJ2-1|TRBV14
CASSQDPFAGVLTLYNEQFF
TGTGCCAGCAGCCAAGATCCTTTCGCGGGAGTCCTTACCCTCTACAATGAGCAGTTCTTC
>TRBD1|once|TRBJ1-4|TRBV15
CATSTPGTGNNEKLFF
TGTGCCACCAGCACCCCGGGGACAGGCAATAATGAAAAACTGTTTTTT
>TRBD1|-|TRBJ1-6|TRBV5-1
CASSRVGQGNSPLHF
TGCGCCAGCAGTCGCGTTGGACAGGGTAATTCACCCCTCCACTTT
>-|-|TRBJ1-1|TRBV28
CASRTGSNTEAFF
TGTGCCAGCCGGACGGGGTCGAACACTGAAGCTTTCTTT
>-|-|TRBJ2-2|TRBV11-3
CASGRGGDTGELFF
TGTGCCAGCGGACGGGGTGGGGACACCGGGGAGCTGTTTTTT
>TRBD2|-|TRBJ2-7|TRBV6-1
CASSEGVGRAINEQYF
TGTGCCAGCAGTGAAGGTGTCGGGAGGGCCATCAACGAGCAGTACTTC
>TRBD2|few|TRBJ2-5|TRBV7-2
CASSLLLSSGSETQYF
TGTGCCAGCAGCTTACTCCTGAGCAGCGGGAGCGAGACCCAGTACTTC
>-|-|TRBJ1-2|TRBV7-2
CASSSRQGYGYTF
TGTGCCAGCAGCTCCCGACAAGGCTATGGCTACACCTTC
>-|-|TRBJ1-5|TRBV13
CASSFRGNGGNQPQHF
TGTGCCAGCAGCTTCAGAGGGAACGGAGGCAATCAGCCCCAGCATTTT
>TRBD2|-|TRBJ2-1|TRBV29-1
CSRTSGPRNEQFF
TGCAGCCGGACTAGCGGTCCCCGAAATGAGCAGTTCTTC
>TRBD1|-|TRBJ1-2|TRBV27
CASSPRQGETYGYTF
TGTGCCAGCAGTCCCAGACAGGGAGAAACCTATGGCTACACCTTC
>-|-|TRBJ2-1|TRBV4-3
CASSQDVRAEQFF
TGCGCCAGCAGCCAAGATGTGCGGGCTGAGCAGTTCTTC